These T cell receptor beta chains were read from a single sample in a study of shared clonotypes between healthy human individuals. The table came from immunoSEQ multiplex PCR; TCRdb's copy has only in-frame clones and leaves some out. The sample records 230,000 or so clones, approximately 65% being singletons. The sequencing input was memory CD4+ T cells sorted from blood. The receptors derive from a man under 40 in good health. Each CDR3 is given with its conserved first and last residue. D genes are given only for firm matches. The size of a clone is reported for some rows only, either as once, few or many, or as a class for expanded clones.

d_gene: -; len: 13; abundance: -; j_gene: TRBJ2-5; v_gene: TRBV23-1; CDR3aa: CASSRQGGETQYF; CDR3nt: TGCGCCAGCAGTAGACAGGGAGGAGAGACCCAGTACTTC
d_gene: -; len: 14; abundance: -; j_gene: TRBJ2-2; v_gene: TRBV7-9; CDR3aa: CASSGRQSTGELFF; CDR3nt: TGTGCCAGCAGCGGAAGACAGAGCACCGGGGAGCTGTTTTTT
d_gene: TRBD2; len: 18; abundance: -; j_gene: TRBJ2-1; v_gene: TRBV5-1; CDR3aa: CASSRQKTGLAGADEQFF; CDR3nt: TGCGCCAGCAGCCGGCAAAAGACGGGACTAGCGGGAGCGGATGAGCAGTTCTTC
d_gene: -; len: 16; abundance: -; j_gene: TRBJ2-7; v_gene: TRBV10-3; CDR3aa: CAISGGPTEGTYEQYF; CDR3nt: TGTGCCATCAGTGGGGGTCCGACGGAGGGAACCTACGAGCAGTACTTC
d_gene: -; len: 14; abundance: -; j_gene: TRBJ2-7; v_gene: TRBV5-1; CDR3aa: CASSSTGASYEQYF; CDR3nt: TGCGCCAGCAGCTCCACCGGGGCTTCCTACGAGCAGTACTTC
d_gene: TRBD1; len: 13; abundance: many; j_gene: TRBJ2-1; v_gene: TRBV6-4; CDR3aa: CASSVDRGDEQFF; CDR3nt: TGTGCCAGCAGTGTTGACAGGGGCGATGAGCAGTTCTTC
d_gene: -; len: 12; abundance: -; j_gene: TRBJ2-7; v_gene: TRBV5-1; CDR3aa: CASSIGWDEQYF; CDR3nt: TGCGCCAGCAGCATTGGTTGGGACGAGCAGTACTTC
d_gene: -; len: 15; abundance: once; j_gene: TRBJ2-2; v_gene: TRBV4-3; CDR3aa: CASSQGGSSTGELFF; CDR3nt: TGCGCCAGCAGCCAAGGAGGGAGTAGCACCGGGGAGCTGTTTTTT
d_gene: TRBD2; len: 17; abundance: many; j_gene: TRBJ2-1; v_gene: TRBV7-9; CDR3aa: CASSLGLRTSGITEQFF; CDR3nt: TGTGCCAGCAGCTTAGGACTTAGGACTAGCGGGATTACTGAGCAGTTCTTC
d_gene: -; len: 14; abundance: once; j_gene: TRBJ2-7; v_gene: TRBV6-1; CDR3aa: CASSEGSRYYEQYF; CDR3nt: TGTGCCAGCAGTGAAGGAAGCAGATACTACGAGCAGTACTTC
d_gene: TRBD2; len: 16; abundance: -; j_gene: TRBJ2-3; v_gene: TRBV10-3; CDR3aa: CAISEIGSGSTDTQYF; CDR3nt: TGTGCCATCAGTGAAATCGGTAGCGGGAGTACAGATACGCAGTATTTT